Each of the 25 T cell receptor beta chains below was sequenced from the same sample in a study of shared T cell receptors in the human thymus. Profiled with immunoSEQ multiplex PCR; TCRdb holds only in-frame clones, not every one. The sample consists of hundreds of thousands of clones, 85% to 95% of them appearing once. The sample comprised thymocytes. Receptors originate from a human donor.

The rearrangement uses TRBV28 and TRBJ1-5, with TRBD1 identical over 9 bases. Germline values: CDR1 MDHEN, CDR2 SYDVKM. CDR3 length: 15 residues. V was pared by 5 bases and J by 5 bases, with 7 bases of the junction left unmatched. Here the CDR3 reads CASSRQGVGDQPQHF. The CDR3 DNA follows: TGTGCCAGCAGTCGACAGGGGGTTGGGGATCAGCCCCAGCATTTT.

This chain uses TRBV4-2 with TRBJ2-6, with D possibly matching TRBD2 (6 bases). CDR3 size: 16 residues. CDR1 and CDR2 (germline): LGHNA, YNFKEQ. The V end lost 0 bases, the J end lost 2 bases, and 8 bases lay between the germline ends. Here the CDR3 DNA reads TGTGCCAGCAGCCAAGAGTGGGAGGCTGGGGCCAACGTCCTGACTTTC. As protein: CASSQEWEAGANVLTF.

CDR3 coding DNA: TGCGCCAGCAGCCCAGAGACTAGCGGGAGCACCTACAATGAGCAGTTCTTC. Translating gives CASSPETSGSTYNEQFF. The J gene is TRBJ2-1, the V gene TRBV4-3; 12 bases fit TRBD2. With 4 bases clipped from V and 2 bases from J, the junction kept 6 bases outside the gene matches. Germline CDR1 LGHNA, CDR2 YSLEER. The CDR3 extends over 17 amino acids.

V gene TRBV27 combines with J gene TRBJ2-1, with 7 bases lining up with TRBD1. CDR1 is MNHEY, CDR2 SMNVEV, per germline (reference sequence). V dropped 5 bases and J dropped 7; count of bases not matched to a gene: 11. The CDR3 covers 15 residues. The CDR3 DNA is TGTGCCAGCAGTCCAACCCGCCGACAGGGAAATGAGCAGTTCTTC. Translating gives CASSPTRRQGNEQFF.

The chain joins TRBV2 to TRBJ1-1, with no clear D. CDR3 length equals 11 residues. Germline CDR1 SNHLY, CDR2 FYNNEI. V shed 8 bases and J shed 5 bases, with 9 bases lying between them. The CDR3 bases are TGTGCCAGCCCCGAAGGAACTGAAGCTTTCTTT. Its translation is CASPEGTEAFF.

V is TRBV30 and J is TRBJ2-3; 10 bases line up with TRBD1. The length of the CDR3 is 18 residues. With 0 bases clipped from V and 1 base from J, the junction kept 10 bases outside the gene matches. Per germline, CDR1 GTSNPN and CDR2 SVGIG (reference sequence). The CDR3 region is CAWSVPRGDRGRTDTQYF. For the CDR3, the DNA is TGTGCCTGGAGTGTACCGCGAGGGGACAGGGGACGCACAGATACGCAGTATTTT.

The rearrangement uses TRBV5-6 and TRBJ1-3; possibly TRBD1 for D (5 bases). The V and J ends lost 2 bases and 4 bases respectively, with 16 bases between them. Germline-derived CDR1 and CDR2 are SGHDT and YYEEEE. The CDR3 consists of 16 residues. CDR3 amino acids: CASSLGDLTWGNTIYF. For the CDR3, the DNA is TGTGCCAGCAGCTTAGGGGACCTAACTTGGGGAAACACCATATATTTT.

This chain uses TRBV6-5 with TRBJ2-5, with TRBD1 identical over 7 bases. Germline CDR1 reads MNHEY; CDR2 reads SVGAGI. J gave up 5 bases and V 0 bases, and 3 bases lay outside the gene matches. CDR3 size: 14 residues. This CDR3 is CASSYSARGETQYF. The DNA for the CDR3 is TGTGCCAGCAGTTACTCGGCCAGGGGGGAGACCCAGTACTTC.

The CDR3 reads CARGSGAVGEQYF. DNA for the CDR3: TGTGCCAGAGGTAGCGGCGCTGTGGGGGAGCAGTACTTC. The chain recombines TRBV2 with TRBJ2-7, with a tentative D call TRBD2 (6 bases). Germline CDR1 SNHLY, CDR2 FYNNEI. The CDR3 has 13 amino acids. V was shortened by 9 bases and J by 7 bases, with 19 bases between the two germline ends. The full variable domain, with the rest looked up from reference TRBV2 and TRBJ2-7, is EPEVTQTPSHQVTQMGQEVILRCVPISNHLYFYWYRQILGQKVEFLVSFYNNEISEKSEIFDDQFSVERPDGSNFTLKIRSTKLEDSAMYFCARGSGAVGEQYFGPGTRLTVT.

In DNA, the CDR3 is TGCGCCAGCAGCTCCGGACTAGCGGGGAACACAGATACGCAGTATTTT. Amino acid sequence: CASSSGLAGNTDTQYF. J is TRBJ2-3 and V is TRBV5-1; 12 positions agree with TRBD2. J was trimmed by 2 bases and V by 3 bases; bases with no gene match: 4. Per germline, CDR1 SGHRS and CDR2 YFSETQ. The CDR3 is made up of 16 amino acids.

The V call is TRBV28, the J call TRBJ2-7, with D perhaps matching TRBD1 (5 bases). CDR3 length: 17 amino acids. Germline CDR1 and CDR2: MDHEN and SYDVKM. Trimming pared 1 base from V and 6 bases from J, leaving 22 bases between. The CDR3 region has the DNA TGTGCCAGCAGTTTATTATCCGAAACCAGGGTGCCCCGCGAGCAGTACTTC. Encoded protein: CASSLLSETRVPREQYF.

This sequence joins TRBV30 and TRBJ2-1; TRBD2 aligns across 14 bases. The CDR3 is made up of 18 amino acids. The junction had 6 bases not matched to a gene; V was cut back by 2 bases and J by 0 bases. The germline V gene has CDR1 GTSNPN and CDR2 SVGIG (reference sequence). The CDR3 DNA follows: TGTGCCTGGAGTTTTCTCGGGACTAGCGGGGGCTCCTACAATGAGCAGTTCTTC. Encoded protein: CAWSFLGTSGGSYNEQFF.

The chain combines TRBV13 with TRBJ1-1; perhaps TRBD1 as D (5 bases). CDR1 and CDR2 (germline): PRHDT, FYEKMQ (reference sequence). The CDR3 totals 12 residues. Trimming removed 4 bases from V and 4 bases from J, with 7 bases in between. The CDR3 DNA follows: TGTGCCAGCAGCTCGCAGGGCACTGAAGCTTTCTTT. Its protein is CASSSQGTEAFF.

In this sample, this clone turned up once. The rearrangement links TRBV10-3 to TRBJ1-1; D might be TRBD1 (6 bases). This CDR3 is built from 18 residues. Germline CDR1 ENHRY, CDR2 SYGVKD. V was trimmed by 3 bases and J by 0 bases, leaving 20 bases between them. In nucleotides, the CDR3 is TGTGCCATCAGTGAATCCCGGGAGGGGGGCTTCATGAACACTGAAGCTTTCTTT. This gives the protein CAISESREGGFMNTEAFF.

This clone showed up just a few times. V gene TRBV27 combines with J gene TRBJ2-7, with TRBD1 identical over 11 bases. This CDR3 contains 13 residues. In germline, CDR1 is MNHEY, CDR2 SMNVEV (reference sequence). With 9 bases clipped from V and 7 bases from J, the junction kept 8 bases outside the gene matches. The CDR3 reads CASAGTGGLEQYF. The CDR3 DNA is TGTGCCAGTGCCGGGACAGGGGGTTTAGAGCAGTACTTC.

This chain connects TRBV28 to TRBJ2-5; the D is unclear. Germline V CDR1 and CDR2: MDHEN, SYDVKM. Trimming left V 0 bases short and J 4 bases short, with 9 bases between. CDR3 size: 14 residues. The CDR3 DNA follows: TGTGCCAGCAGTTTATGGTACGGCAGAGAGACCCAGTACTTC. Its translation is CASSLWYGRETQYF.

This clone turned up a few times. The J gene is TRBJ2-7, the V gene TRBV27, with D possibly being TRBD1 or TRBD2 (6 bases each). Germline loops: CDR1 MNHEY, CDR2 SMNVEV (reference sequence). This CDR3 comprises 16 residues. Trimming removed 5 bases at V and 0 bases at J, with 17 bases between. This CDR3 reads CASSTLGHGSSYEQYF. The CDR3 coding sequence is TGTGCCAGCAGTACCCTGGGACACGGGAGCTCCTACGAGCAGTACTTC.

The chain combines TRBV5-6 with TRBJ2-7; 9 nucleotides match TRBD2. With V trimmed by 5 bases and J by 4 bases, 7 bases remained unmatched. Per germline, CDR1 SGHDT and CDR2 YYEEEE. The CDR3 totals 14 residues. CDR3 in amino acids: CASRDGGRAYEQYF. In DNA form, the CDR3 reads TGTGCCAGCAGAGACGGCGGGAGGGCATACGAGCAGTACTTC. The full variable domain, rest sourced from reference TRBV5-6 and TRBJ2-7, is DAGVTQSPTHLIKTRGQQVTLRCSPKSGHDTVSWYQQALGQGPQFIFQYYEEEERQRGNFPDRFSGHQFPNYSSELNVNALLLGDSALYLCASRDGGRAYEQYFGPGTRLTVT.

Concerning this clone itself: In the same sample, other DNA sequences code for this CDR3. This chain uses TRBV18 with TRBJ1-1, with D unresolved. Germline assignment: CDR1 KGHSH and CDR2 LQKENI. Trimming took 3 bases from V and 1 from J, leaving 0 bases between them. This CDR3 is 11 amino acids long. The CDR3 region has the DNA TGTGCCAGCTCACCGAACACTGAAGCTTTCTTT. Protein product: CASSPNTEAFF.

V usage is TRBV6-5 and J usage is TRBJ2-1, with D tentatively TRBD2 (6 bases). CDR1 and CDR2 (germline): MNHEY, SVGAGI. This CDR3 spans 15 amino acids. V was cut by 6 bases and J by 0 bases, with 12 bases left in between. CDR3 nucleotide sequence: TGTGCCAGCAGCCGGTACGGGAGCTCCTACAATGAGCAGTTCTTC. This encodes CASSRYGSSYNEQFF.

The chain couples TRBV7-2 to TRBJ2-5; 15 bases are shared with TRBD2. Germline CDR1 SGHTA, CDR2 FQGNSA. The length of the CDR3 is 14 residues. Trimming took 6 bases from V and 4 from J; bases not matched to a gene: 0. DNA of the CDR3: TGTGCCAGCAGGGGACTAGCGGGAGGAGAGACCCAGTACTTC. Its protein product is CASRGLAGGETQYF.

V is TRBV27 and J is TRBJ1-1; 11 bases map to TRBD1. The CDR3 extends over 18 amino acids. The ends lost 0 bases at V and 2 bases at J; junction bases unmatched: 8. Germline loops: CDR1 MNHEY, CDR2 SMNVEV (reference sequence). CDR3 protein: CASSLSGTGGGFNTEAFF. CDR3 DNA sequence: TGTGCCAGCAGTTTATCAGGGACAGGGGGAGGGTTTAACACTGAAGCTTTCTTT.

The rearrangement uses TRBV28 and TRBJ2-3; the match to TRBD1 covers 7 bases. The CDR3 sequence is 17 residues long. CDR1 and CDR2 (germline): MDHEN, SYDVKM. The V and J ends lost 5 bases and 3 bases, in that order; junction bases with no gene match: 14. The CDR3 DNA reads TGTGCCAGCAGTCCTCGGGACAGACAACCACTAACAGATACGCAGTATTTT. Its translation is CASSPRDRQPLTDTQYF.

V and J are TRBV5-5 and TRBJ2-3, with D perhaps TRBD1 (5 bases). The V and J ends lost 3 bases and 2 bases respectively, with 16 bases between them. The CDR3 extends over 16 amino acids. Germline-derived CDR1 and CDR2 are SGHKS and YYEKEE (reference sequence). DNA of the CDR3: TGTGCCAGCAGCTCTCGTCCCGGACACTCCACAGATACGCAGTATTTT. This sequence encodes CASSSRPGHSTDTQYF. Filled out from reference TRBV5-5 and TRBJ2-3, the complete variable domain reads DAGVTQSPTHLIKTRGQQVTLRCSPISGHKSVSWYQQVLGQGPQFIFQYYEKEERGRGNFPDRFSARQFPNYSSELNVNALLLGDSALYLCASSSRPGHSTDTQYFGPGTRLTVL.

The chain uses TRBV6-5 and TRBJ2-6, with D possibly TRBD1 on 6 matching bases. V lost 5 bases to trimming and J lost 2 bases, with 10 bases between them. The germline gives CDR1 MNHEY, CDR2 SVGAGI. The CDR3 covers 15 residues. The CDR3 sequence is CASSRRQAGANVLTF. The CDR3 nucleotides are TGTGCCAGCAGTCGCCGACAGGCTGGGGCCAACGTCCTGACTTTC.